This note documents a single T cell receptor beta chain sequence. The data derive from a study of OX40 agonist ivuxolimab in advanced cancers. Sequencing was performed with immunoSEQ multiplex PCR; in TCRdb, only in-frame clones are kept and a portion is missing. The sample carries 70,000 to 90,000 clones, 89% recorded once. Trimming took off 8 bases at V and 2 bases at J, with 13 bases between the two ends. The CDR3 length is 13 residues. CDR1 and CDR2 from the germline V gene are SNHLY and FYNNEI. This specimen was CD4+ or CD8+ T cells sorted from blood, taken in a trial of the OX40 agonist ivuxolimab. The chain joins TRBV2 to TRBJ2-7, with D maybe TRBD2 (6 bases). This sequence originates from an adult with an advanced solid tumor such as melanoma, head and neck, liver or kidney cancer. The CDR3 loop is CASHPSATYEQYF. The CDR3 DNA reads TGTGCCAGCCACCCTAGCGCAACCTACGAGCAGTACTTC.